The following is a T cell receptor (beta chain) sequence with its context. Its target is not known. With a much larger clone just one base away, this may be a read error. The data were taken from a study of tumor and adjacent non-tumor tissue in lung cancer. Study summary: Samples averaged around 4.2 million productive TCRbeta reads each.

RNA was extracted from bulk tissue without any cell sorting. This non-tumor lung sample came from over 3 cm beyond the tumor edge. Three rounds of nested PCR, following a modified ARM-PCR protocol, produced the TCRbeta library. TCRdb analysed the multiplex PCR reads with MiXCR anew, one entry per CDR3 protein. The repertoire holds more than 60,000 distinct CDR3 sequences, with approximately 73% as singletons. General study points: Tumor TCR diversity, when higher, was linked to shorter survival. Tumor tissue had significantly higher TCR diversity than normal lung.

Sequencing was performed on distant non-tumor lung tissue. The receptor comes from a man in his 60s with non-small cell lung cancer.

The CDR3 here is CASSDIKGDSKNEQCF. As DNA, the CDR3 is TGTGCCAGCAGTGATATCAAGGGGGACAGTAAAAACGAGCAGTGCTTC. The J gene is TRBJ2-7, the V gene TRBV6-6, with 7 bases identical to TRBD1. From germline, CDR1 is MNHNY and CDR2 SVGAGI (reference sequence). This CDR3 region has 16 residues.